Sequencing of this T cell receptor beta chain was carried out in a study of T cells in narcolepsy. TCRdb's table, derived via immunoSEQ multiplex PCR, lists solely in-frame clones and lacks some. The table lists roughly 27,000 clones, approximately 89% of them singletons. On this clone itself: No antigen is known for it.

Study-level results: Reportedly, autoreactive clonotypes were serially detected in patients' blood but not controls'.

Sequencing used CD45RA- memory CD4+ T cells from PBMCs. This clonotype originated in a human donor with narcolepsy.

The CDR3 reads CASSGGLGYEQYV. The CDR3 bases are TGTGCCAGCAGTGGGGGGCTGGGCTACGAGCAGTACGTC. V is TRBV2 and J is TRBJ2-7; TRBD1 is a possible D gene (6 bases). Trimming stripped 4 bases from V and 3 bases from J, with 10 bases between. CDR1 and CDR2 from the germline V gene are SNHLY and FYNNEI. The CDR3 extends over 13 amino acids.